The clone carrying this T cell receptor beta chain was observed many times. These data come from a study of type 1 and type 2 diabetes patients. Study-wide background: Across the study, 15 million to 20 million paired-end reads were produced.

Per germline, CDR1 WSHSY and CDR2 SAAADI. The CDR3 loop spans 15 amino acids. Trimming took off 6 bases at V and 1 base at J, with 15 bases between the two ends. Genomic DNA was the PCR template. Amplification of the beta chain CDR3 used 30 forward and 13 reverse multiplex primers. From the multiplex PCR reads, TCRdb called clonotypes with MiXCR, one entry per CDR3 protein. This table has about 250,000 distinct CDR3 sequences, around 47% appearing once. The gene calls are TRBV10-2 and TRBJ1-1; D not resolved. This receptor was obtained from a man aged 18-30 years with type 2 diabetes. The specimen sequenced was peripheral blood mononuclear cells (PBMCs). Here the CDR3 reads CASRDADGPNTEAFF. The DNA of the CDR3 is TGCGCCAGCAGAGACGCGGACGGACCGAACACTGAAGCTTTCTTT.